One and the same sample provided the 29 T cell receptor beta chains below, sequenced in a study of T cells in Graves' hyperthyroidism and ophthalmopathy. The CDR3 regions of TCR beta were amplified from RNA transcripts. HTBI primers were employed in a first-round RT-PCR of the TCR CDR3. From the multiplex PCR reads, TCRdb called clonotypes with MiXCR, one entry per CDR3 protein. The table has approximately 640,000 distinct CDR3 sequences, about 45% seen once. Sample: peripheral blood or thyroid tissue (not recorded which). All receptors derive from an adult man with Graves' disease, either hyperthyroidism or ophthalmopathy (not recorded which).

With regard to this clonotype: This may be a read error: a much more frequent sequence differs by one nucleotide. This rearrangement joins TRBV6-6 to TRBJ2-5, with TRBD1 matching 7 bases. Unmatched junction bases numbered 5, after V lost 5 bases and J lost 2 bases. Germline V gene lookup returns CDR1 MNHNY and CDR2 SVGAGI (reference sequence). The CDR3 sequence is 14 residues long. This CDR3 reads CASSNKGQQETQYF. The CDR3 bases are TGTGCCAGCAGTAACAAGGGACAGCAAGAGACCCAGTACTTC.

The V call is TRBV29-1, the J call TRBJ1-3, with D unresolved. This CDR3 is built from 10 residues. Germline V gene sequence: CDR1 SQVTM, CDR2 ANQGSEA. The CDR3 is CGTAGNTIYF. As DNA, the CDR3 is TGCGGAACGGCGGGGAACACCATATATTTT. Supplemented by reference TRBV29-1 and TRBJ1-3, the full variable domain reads SAVISQKPSRDICQRGTSLTIQCQVDSQVTMMFWYRQQPGQSLTLIATANQGSEATYESGFVIDKFPISRPNLTFSTLTVSNMSPEDSSIYLCGTAGNTIYFGEGSWLTVV.

The CDR3 is CASSIARNLNTEAFF. CDR3 nucleotide sequence: TGTGCCAGTAGTATTGCCAGGAACCTGAACACTGAAGCTTTCTTT. The chain carries TRBV11-2 and TRBJ1-1; D remains unclear. Deletions cut 9 bases from V and 0 bases from J, with 17 bases between. This CDR3 region has 15 residues. The germline gives CDR1 SGHAT, CDR2 FQNNGV.

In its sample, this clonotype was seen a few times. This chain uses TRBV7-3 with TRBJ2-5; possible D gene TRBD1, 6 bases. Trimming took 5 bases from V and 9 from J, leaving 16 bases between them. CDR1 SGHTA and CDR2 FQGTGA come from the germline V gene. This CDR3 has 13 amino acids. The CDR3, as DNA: TGTGCCAGCAGCACAGGGACGGCGGCGGCCCAGTACTTC. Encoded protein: CASSTGTAAAQYF.

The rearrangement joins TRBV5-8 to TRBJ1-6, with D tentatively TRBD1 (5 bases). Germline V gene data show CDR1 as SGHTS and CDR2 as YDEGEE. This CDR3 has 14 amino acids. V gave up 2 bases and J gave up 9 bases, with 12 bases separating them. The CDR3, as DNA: TGTGCCAGCAGCTTTATTAGGGGCTCTTCACCCCTCCACTTT. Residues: CASSFIRGSSPLHF.

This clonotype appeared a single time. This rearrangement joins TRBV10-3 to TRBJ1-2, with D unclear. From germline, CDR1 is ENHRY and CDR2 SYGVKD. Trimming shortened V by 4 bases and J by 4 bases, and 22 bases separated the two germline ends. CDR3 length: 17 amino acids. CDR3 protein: CAISGIVEAPHFYGYTF. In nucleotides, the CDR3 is TGTGCCATCAGTGGAATAGTAGAGGCGCCACATTTCTATGGCTACACCTTC.

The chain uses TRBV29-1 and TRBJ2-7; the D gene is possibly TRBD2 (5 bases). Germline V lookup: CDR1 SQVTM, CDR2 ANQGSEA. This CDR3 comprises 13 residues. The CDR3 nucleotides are TGCAGTGAGGTCGCGGGTCTGACCTACGAGCAGTACTTC. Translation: CSEVAGLTYEQYF.

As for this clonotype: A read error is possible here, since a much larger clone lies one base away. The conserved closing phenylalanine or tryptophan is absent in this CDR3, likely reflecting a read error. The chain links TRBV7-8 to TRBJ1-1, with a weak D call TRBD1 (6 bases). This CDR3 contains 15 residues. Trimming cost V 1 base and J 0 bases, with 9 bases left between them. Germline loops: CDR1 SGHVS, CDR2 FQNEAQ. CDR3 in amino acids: CASSLEGGMNTEAFL. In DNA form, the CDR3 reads TGTGCCAGCAGCTTAGAGGGGGGAATGAACACTGAAGCTTTCCTT.

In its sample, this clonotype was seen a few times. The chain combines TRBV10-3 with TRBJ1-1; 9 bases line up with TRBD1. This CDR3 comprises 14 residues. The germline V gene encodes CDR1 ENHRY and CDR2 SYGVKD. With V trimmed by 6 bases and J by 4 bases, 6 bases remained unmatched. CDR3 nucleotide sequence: TGTGCCATCAGGCCGGGACAGGGACCCACTGAAGCTTTCTTT. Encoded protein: CAIRPGQGPTEAFF.

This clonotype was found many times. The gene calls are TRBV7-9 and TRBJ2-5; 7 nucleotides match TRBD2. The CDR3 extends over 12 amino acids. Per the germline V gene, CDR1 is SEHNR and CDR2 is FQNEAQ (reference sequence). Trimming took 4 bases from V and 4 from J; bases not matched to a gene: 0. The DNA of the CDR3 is TGTGCCAGCAGCTGGGGGGGAGAGACCCAGTACTTC. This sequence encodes CASSWGGETQYF.

The CDR3 spells CSAITRLAGPLEQYF. Written as DNA, the CDR3 is TGCAGCGCTATAACCCGTCTAGCGGGACCCTTGGAGCAGTACTTC. V is TRBV29-1 and J is TRBJ2-7; 9 bases align to TRBD2. Germline V gene lookup returns CDR1 SQVTM and CDR2 ANQGSEA. Unmatched junction bases numbered 17, after V lost 7 bases and J lost 7 bases. The CDR3 has 15 residues.

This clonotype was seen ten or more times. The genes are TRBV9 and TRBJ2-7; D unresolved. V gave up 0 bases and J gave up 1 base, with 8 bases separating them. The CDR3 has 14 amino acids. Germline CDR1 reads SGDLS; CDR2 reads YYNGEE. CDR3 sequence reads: CASSVEGGSYEQYF. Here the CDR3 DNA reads TGTGCCAGCAGCGTAGAGGGTGGGTCCTACGAGCAGTACTTC.

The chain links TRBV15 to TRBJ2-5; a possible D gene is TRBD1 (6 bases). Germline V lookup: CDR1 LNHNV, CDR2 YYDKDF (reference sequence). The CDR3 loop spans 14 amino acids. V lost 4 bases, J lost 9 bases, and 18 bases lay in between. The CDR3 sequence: CATSTDLQGQPQYF. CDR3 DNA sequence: TGTGCCACCAGCACGGACCTACAGGGCCAGCCCCAGTACTTC.

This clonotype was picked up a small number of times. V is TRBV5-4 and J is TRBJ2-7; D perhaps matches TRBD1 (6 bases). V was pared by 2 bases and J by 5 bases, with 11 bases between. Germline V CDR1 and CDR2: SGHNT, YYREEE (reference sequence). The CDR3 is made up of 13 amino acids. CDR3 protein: CASSLPGAHEQYF. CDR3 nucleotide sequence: TGTGCCAGCAGCTTACCAGGGGCACACGAGCAGTACTTC.

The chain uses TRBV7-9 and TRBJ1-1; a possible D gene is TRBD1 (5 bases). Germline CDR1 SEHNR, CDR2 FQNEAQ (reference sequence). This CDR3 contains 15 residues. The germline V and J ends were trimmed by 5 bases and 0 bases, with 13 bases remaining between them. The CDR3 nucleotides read TGTGCCAGCAGCCCCGAGGCAGGGTTGAACACTGAAGCTTTCTTT. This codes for CASSPEAGLNTEAFF. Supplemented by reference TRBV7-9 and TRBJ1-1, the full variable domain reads DTGVSQNPRHKITKRGQNVTFRCDPISEHNRLYWYRQTLGQGPEFLTYFQNEAQLEKSRLLSDRFSAERPKGSFSTLEIQRTEQGDSAMYLCASSPEAGLNTEAFFGQGTRLTVV.

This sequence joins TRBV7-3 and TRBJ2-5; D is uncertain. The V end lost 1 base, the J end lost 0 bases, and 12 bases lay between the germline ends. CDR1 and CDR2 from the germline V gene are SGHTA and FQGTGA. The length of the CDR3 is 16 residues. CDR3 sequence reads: CASSLMGRSYQETQYF. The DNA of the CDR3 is TGTGCCAGCAGCTTAATGGGCAGGAGTTACCAAGAGACCCAGTACTTC.

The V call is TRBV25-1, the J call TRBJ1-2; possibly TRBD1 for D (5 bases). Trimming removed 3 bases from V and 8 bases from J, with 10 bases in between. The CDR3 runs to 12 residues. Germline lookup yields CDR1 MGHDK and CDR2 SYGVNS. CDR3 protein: CASSDGAEGYTF. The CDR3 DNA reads TGTGCCAGCAGTGACGGGGCGGAAGGCTACACCTTC.

CDR3 sequence reads: CASSSGQGTGVNEKLFF. The CDR3 DNA sequence: TGTGCCAGCAGCTCCGGACAGGGAACTGGTGTTAATGAAAAACTGTTTTTT. The V and J genes are TRBV7-3 and TRBJ1-4; 8 bases fit TRBD1. This CDR3 comprises 17 residues. V trimming: 4 bases; J trimming: 4 bases; junction bases outside the gene matches: 11. The V gene's germline CDR1 is SGHTA and CDR2 FQGTGA.

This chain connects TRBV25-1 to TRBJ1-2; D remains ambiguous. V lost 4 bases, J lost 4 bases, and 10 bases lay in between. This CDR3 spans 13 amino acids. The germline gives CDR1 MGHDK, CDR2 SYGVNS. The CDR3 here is CASSASTGYGYTF. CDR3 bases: TGTGCCAGCAGTGCTTCAACTGGCTATGGCTACACCTTC.

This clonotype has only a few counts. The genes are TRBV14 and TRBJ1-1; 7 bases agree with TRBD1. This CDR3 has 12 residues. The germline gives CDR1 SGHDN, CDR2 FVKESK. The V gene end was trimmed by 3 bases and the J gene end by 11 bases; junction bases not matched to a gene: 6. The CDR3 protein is CASSQEGAGAFF. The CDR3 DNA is TGTGCCAGCAGCCAGGAGGGGGCGGGTGCTTTCTTT.

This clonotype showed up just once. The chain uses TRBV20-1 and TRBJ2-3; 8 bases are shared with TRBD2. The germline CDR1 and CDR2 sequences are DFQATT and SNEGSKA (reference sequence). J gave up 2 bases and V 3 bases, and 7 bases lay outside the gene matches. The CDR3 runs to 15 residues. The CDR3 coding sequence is TGCAGTGCTAGCTCCGGGACTAGGATCACAGATACGCAGTATTTT. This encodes CSASSGTRITDTQYF.

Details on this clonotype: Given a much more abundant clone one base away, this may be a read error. The CDR3, as DNA: TGCAGCGGGGAACAGGCCCATAATGAAAAACTGTTTTTT. Translated: CSGEQAHNEKLFF. The chain couples TRBV29-1 to TRBJ1-4; D might be TRBD1 (5 bases). V was shortened by 7 bases and J by 4 bases, with 13 bases between the two germline ends. The germline V gene has CDR1 SQVTM and CDR2 ANQGSEA. The CDR3 contains 13 residues.

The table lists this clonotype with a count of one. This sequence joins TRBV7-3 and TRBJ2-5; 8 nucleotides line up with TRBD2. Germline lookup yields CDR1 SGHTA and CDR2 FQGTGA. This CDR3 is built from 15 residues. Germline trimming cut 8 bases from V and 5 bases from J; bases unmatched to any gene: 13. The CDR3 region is CASGQDSGSRETQYF. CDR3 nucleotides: TGTGCCAGCGGCCAAGACAGCGGGAGCCGGGAGACCCAGTACTTC.

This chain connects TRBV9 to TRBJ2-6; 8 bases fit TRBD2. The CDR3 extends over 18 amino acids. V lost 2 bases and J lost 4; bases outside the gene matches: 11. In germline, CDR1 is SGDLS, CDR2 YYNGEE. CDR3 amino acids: CASSVGQAGVGGANVLTF. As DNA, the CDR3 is TGTGCCAGCAGCGTGGGGCAAGCGGGAGTTGGCGGGGCCAACGTCCTGACTTTC.

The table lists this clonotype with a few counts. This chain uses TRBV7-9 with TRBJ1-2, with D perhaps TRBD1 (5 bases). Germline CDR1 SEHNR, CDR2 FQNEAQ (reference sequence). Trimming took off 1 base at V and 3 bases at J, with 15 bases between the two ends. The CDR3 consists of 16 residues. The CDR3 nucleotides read TGTGCCAGCAGCTTAGTAGATGGGGGAGGTCACTATGGCTACACCTTC. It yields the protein CASSLVDGGGHYGYTF. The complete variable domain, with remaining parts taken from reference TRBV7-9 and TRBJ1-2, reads DTGVSQNPRHKITKRGQNVTFRCDPISEHNRLYWYRQTLGQGPEFLTYFQNEAQLEKSRLLSDRFSAERPKGSFSTLEIQRTEQGDSAMYLCASSLVDGGGHYGYTFGSGTRLTVV.

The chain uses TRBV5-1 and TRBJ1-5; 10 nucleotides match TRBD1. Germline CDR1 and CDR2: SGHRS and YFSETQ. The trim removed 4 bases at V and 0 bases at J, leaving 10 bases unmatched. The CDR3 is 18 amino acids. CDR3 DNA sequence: TGCGCCAGCAGCCTGGGGACAGGGGAACGCCCTAGCAATCAGCCCCAGCATTTT. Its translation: CASSLGTGERPSNQPQHF.

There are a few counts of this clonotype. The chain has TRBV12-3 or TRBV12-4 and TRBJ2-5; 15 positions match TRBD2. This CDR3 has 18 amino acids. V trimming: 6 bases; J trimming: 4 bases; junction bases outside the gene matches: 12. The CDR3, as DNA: TGTGCCAGCAGGCCGGGGACTAGCGGGGGGATGAGGGGAGAGACCCAGTACTTC. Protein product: CASRPGTSGGMRGETQYF.

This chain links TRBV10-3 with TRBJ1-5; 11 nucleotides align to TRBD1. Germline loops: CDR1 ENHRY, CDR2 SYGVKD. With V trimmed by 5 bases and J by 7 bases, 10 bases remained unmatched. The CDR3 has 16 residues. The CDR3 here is CAISSGTGGSRQPQHF. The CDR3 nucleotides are TGTGCCATCAGTTCCGGGACAGGGGGTTCGAGACAGCCCCAGCATTTT.

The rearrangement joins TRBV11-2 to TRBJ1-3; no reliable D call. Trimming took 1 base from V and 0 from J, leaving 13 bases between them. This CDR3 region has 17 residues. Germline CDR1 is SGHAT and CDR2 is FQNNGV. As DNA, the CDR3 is TGTGCCAGCAGCTTAGTGCCATTGGGTTTCTCTGGAAACACCATATATTTT. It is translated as CASSLVPLGFSGNTIYF.